This passage covers 32 T cell receptor beta chains from one sample sequenced in a study of blood T cell repertoires in COVID-19. The protocol was immunoSEQ multiplex PCR, while the TCRdb copy is restricted to in-frame clones and leaves out a portion. The sample lists approximately 180,000 clones, approximately 85% occurring once. The sequencing sample was made of peripheral blood. All receptors come from a human donor with active or convalescent COVID-19. The donor label of this sample is uncertain.

V is TRBV9 and J is TRBJ2-3; tentative D call: TRBD2 (7 bases). The CDR3 is made up of 16 amino acids. Germline V gene sequence: CDR1 SGDLS, CDR2 YYNGEE. The V end lost 0 bases, the J end lost 2 bases, and 13 bases lay between the germline ends. The CDR3 reads CASSVEGGVYTDTQYF. As DNA, the CDR3 is TGTGCCAGCAGCGTAGAAGGGGGGGTGTACACAGATACGCAGTATTTT.

V gene TRBV27 combines with J gene TRBJ2-3; weak D call: TRBD1 (5 bases). This CDR3 spans 13 amino acids. Germline CDR1 and CDR2: MNHEY and SMNVEV (reference sequence). The V end lost 6 bases, the J end lost 6 bases, and 13 bases lay between the germline ends. The CDR3 spells CASRGPLRDTQYF. In DNA, the CDR3 is TGTGCCAGCAGGGGGCCGCTTAGGGATACGCAGTATTTT.

The rearrangement links TRBV9 to TRBJ2-5; 7 bases fit TRBD2. V shed 2 bases, J shed 0 bases, and the junction held 4 bases outside the gene matches. CDR1 and CDR2 from the germline V gene are SGDLS and YYNGEE. The CDR3 is 15 amino acids. The CDR3 is CASSVGGTYQETQYF. The CDR3 DNA reads as TGTGCCAGCAGCGTGGGGGGGACGTACCAAGAGACCCAGTACTTC.

The chain couples TRBV25-1 to TRBJ2-5; unclear D gene. Germline CDR1 and CDR2: MGHDK and SYGVNS. This CDR3 comprises 15 residues. Trimming stripped 1 base from V and 2 bases from J, with 11 bases between. CDR3 residues: CASSESVRLQETQYF. The DNA for the CDR3 is TGTGCCAGCAGTGAATCAGTCAGATTACAAGAGACCCAGTACTTC.

V and J are TRBV7-9 and TRBJ1-2, with D maybe TRBD1 (6 bases). The CDR3 totals 14 residues. V gave up 2 bases and J gave up 13 bases, with 20 bases separating them. From germline, CDR1 is SEHNR and CDR2 FQNEAQ (reference sequence). DNA of the CDR3: TGTGCCAGCAGCTTACTTCAGGGGTCCATTCGAGGCACCTTC. Translating it yields CASSLLQGSIRGTF.

This clone has more than one count but fewer than ten. J is TRBJ1-4 and V is TRBV5-1, with a weak D call TRBD1 (6 bases). Looked up from germline, CDR1 is SGHRS and CDR2 is YFSETQ. Trimming removed 5 bases at V and 7 bases at J, with 12 bases between. The CDR3 sequence is 13 residues long. This chain's CDR3 is CASRQGLGEKLFF. CDR3 bases: TGCGCCAGCAGACAGGGCTTAGGTGAAAAACTGTTTTTT.

This clone occurred once. The chain has TRBV7-2 and TRBJ1-4; D ambiguous. Germline assignment: CDR1 SGHTA and CDR2 FQGNSA. This CDR3 is 15 amino acids long. Trimming took 3 bases from V and 3 from J, leaving 11 bases between them. CDR3 in DNA: TGTGCCAGCAGCTTCCTCGGGGAGCCTAATGAAAAACTGTTTTTT. This encodes CASSFLGEPNEKLFF.

The chain links TRBV10-3 to TRBJ1-4, with 7 bases identical to TRBD1. This CDR3 region has 13 residues. Germline V gene sequence: CDR1 ENHRY, CDR2 SYGVKD. The trim removed 7 bases at V and 5 bases at J, leaving 4 bases unmatched. The CDR3 DNA reads TGTGCCATCAAGGCCAGGGGGAATGAAAAACTGTTTTTT. This translates into CAIKARGNEKLFF.

The V gene is TRBV28, the J gene TRBJ1-6, with 7 bases fitting TRBD1. Trimming took 2 bases from V and 7 from J; bases not matched to a gene: 14. Germline assignment: CDR1 MDHEN and CDR2 SYDVKM. CDR3 length: 18 residues. CDR3 sequence: CASSLTPIQGISNSPLHF. The CDR3 DNA follows: TGTGCCAGCAGTTTAACCCCGATACAGGGGATATCAAATTCACCCCTCCACTTT.

DNA of the CDR3: TGTGCCAGCAGCTTATTAGCAGGGGGCCGCCAAGAGACCCAGTACTTC. It is translated as CASSLLAGGRQETQYF. This rearrangement joins TRBV7-3 to TRBJ2-5; 8 nucleotides match TRBD1. The CDR3 covers 16 residues. From germline, CDR1 is SGHTA and CDR2 FQGTGA. With 2 bases clipped from V and 1 base from J, the junction kept 6 bases outside the gene matches.

The CDR3 spells CATSDLDRGTDTQYF. CDR3 coding DNA: TGTGCCACCAGTGATTTGGACAGGGGTACAGATACGCAGTATTTT. The gene calls are TRBV24-1 and TRBJ2-3; 8 positions agree with TRBD1. CDR1 is KGHDR and CDR2 is SFDVKD in the germline V gene. CDR3 length: 15 amino acids. V lost 0 bases, J lost 3 bases, and 1 base stayed unmatched.

The genes are TRBV30 and TRBJ1-5, with TRBD1 matching over 11 bases. This CDR3 region has 13 residues. Germline-derived CDR1 and CDR2 are GTSNPN and SVGIG (reference sequence). J gave up 5 bases and V 5 bases, and 2 bases lay outside the gene matches. The CDR3 protein is CAWGGQGDQPQHF. In DNA form, the CDR3 reads TGTGCCTGGGGGGGACAGGGGGATCAGCCCCAGCATTTT.

The chain has TRBV18 and TRBJ1-4; 9 bases match TRBD1. J gave up 7 bases and V 4 bases, and 16 bases lay outside the gene matches. The germline V gene has CDR1 KGHSH and CDR2 LQKENI. The CDR3 runs to 18 residues. The CDR3 nucleotides are TGTGCCAGCTCACGGGTGTCGGTACTACAGGGGGCTGGTGAAAAACTGTTTTTT. Encoded protein: CASSRVSVLQGAGEKLFF.

V is TRBV27 and J is TRBJ2-7; 10 bases are a match to TRBD1. This CDR3 is 13 amino acids long. J was trimmed by 4 bases and V by 8 bases; bases with no gene match: 5. Germline CDR1 reads MNHEY; CDR2 reads SMNVEV (reference sequence). CDR3 coding DNA: TGTGCCAGCGGCTGGACAGGGGGTTACGAGCAGTACTTC. Protein: CASGWTGGYEQYF.

This clone has just one count. V usage is TRBV7-2 and J usage is TRBJ1-1; D unresolved. The germline V gene has CDR1 SGHTA and CDR2 FQGNSA. V lost 5 bases to trimming and J lost 1 base, with 11 bases between them. The CDR3 runs to 14 residues. CDR3 sequence: CASSEDRWNTEAFF. The CDR3 coding sequence is TGTGCCAGCAGCGAAGATCGGTGGAACACTGAAGCTTTCTTT.

V usage is TRBV5-4 and J usage is TRBJ1-1, with TRBD1 identical over 7 bases. V lost 4 bases, J lost 1 base, and 7 bases stayed unmatched. This CDR3 is built from 15 residues. Germline V lookup: CDR1 SGHNT, CDR2 YYREEE (reference sequence). The CDR3 nucleotides read TGTGCCAGCAGCCGACAGGGTAGGGGGAACACTGAAGCTTTCTTT. Its protein is CASSRQGRGNTEAFF.

This chain uses TRBV5-1 with TRBJ1-2, with D maybe TRBD1 (6 bases). This CDR3 has 15 residues. CDR1 is SGHRS and CDR2 is YFSETQ in the germline V gene. The V end lost 7 bases, the J end lost 0 bases, and 16 bases lay between the germline ends. CDR3 in amino acids: CASSRDIDANYGYTF. CDR3 DNA: TGCGCCAGCTCCAGGGACATCGACGCTAACTATGGCTACACCTTC.

The chain couples TRBV20-1 to TRBJ2-1, with 7 bases fitting TRBD2. The V segment lost 5 bases and the J segment 11 bases; nucleotides outside the gene matches: 6. CDR1 and CDR2 from the germline V gene are DFQATT and SNEGSKA (reference sequence). This CDR3 is 11 amino acids long. CDR3 DNA sequence: TGCAGTGCTCCCCTAGCGGTCCAGCAGTTCTTC. Protein product: CSAPLAVQQFF.

The J gene is TRBJ1-6, the V gene TRBV20-1; 8 bases agree with TRBD1. Germline-derived CDR1 and CDR2 are DFQATT and SNEGSKA (reference sequence). V was pared by 6 bases and J by 5 bases, with 6 bases of the junction left unmatched. CDR3 length: 14 amino acids. The CDR3 reads CSASNRGDNSPLHF. For the CDR3, the DNA is TGCAGTGCCAGTAACAGGGGGGATAATTCACCCCTCCACTTT.

The chain joins TRBV6-4 to TRBJ1-2; D may be TRBD1 (6 bases). The V end was cut by 8 bases, the J end by 7 bases, with 20 bases between. This CDR3 contains 14 residues. CDR1 is MRHNA, CDR2 SNTAGT, per germline. The chain's CDR3 is CASPGPGGRGGYTF. The CDR3, as DNA: TGTGCCAGCCCTGGGCCCGGGGGGCGGGGTGGCTACACCTTC.

The chain carries TRBV21-1 and TRBJ2-2; TRBD2 is the table's D call, not checked against the DNA. TRBV21-1 is deemed a pseudogene. The CDR3 runs to 17 residues. The CDR3 spells CASSRKWEGTNTGELFF. The CDR3 bases are TGTGCCAGCAGCAGGAAGTGGGAGGGAACGAACACCGGGGAGCTGTTTTTT.

This clone was seen just once. The chain employs TRBV9 and TRBJ1-6, with D maybe TRBD1 (6 bases). With 2 bases removed from V and 3 bases from J, the gap between germline ends came to 6 bases. This CDR3 is built from 14 residues. CDR1 is SGDLS and CDR2 is YYNGEE in the germline V gene. The CDR3 protein is CASSVDSYNSPLHF. The CDR3 region has the DNA TGTGCCAGCAGCGTGGACAGCTATAATTCACCCCTCCACTTT.

The gene calls are TRBV5-1 and TRBJ1-4, with D unresolved. CDR1 is SGHRS and CDR2 is YFSETQ in the germline V gene. Trimming left V 4 bases short and J 4 bases short, with 8 bases between. There are 13 residues in the CDR3. The CDR3 protein is CASSPPYNEKLFF. CDR3 DNA sequence: TGCGCCAGCAGCCCCCCTTATAATGAAAAACTGTTTTTT.

This rearrangement joins TRBV10-3 to TRBJ2-7; perhaps TRBD2 as D (6 bases). The CDR3 loop spans 15 amino acids. Trimming took 10 bases from V and 4 from J, leaving 23 bases between them. In germline, CDR1 is ENHRY, CDR2 SYGVKD. CDR3 DNA sequence: TGTGCCACCGTCGCTCCGGGACTCTTAACGTACGAGCAGTACTTC. Amino acids: CATVAPGLLTYEQYF.

CDR3: CASSQDWGGVGEKLFF. CDR3 coding DNA: TGTGCCAGCAGCCAAGATTGGGGAGGGGTGGGTGAAAAACTGTTTTTT. The chain is built from TRBV4-2 and TRBJ1-4; a possible D gene is TRBD1 (5 bases). This CDR3 is built from 16 residues. The germline V gene encodes CDR1 LGHNA and CDR2 YNFKEQ. V lost 0 bases and J lost 7, with 15 bases in between.

The chain has TRBV3-1 (or the pseudogene TRBV3-2) and TRBJ1-5; TRBD1 matches 8 bases. The CDR3 extends over 14 amino acids. Germline V gene data show CDR1 as LGHDT and CDR2 as YNNKEL (reference sequence). V trimming: 9 bases; J trimming: 0 bases; junction bases outside the gene matches: 4. The CDR3 here is CASSTGDSNQPQHF. CDR3 nucleotide sequence: TGTGCCAGTTCGACAGGGGATAGCAATCAGCCCCAGCATTTT.

The rearrangement links TRBV4-2 to TRBJ1-6; TRBD1 might be the D (5 bases). Germline lookup yields CDR1 LGHNA and CDR2 YNFKEQ. V was trimmed by 0 bases and J by 6 bases, leaving 15 bases between them. The CDR3 totals 17 residues. CDR3 sequence: CASSQDVAGGGNSPLHF. CDR3 nucleotide sequence: TGTGCCAGCAGCCAAGATGTGGCCGGGGGAGGTAATTCACCCCTCCACTTT.

The chain carries TRBV7-9 and TRBJ2-7; 10 bases line up with TRBD1. The germline gives CDR1 SEHNR, CDR2 FQNEAQ (reference sequence). Trimming took 4 bases from V and 4 from J; bases not matched to a gene: 4. The CDR3 spans 14 residues. The CDR3 protein is CASSSTGGQYEQYF. The DNA for the CDR3 is TGTGCCAGCAGCTCGACAGGGGGCCAGTACGAGCAGTACTTC.

The chain employs TRBV29-1 and TRBJ2-7; D is perhaps TRBD2 (6 bases). Trimming shortened V by 5 bases and J by 4 bases, and 15 bases separated the two germline ends. Germline values: CDR1 SQVTM, CDR2 ANQGSEA. This CDR3 is built from 13 residues. The chain's CDR3 is CSVLPSGPYEQYF. The CDR3 bases are TGCAGCGTTCTGCCCAGCGGGCCGTACGAGCAGTACTTC.

The chain employs TRBV24-1 and TRBJ1-4, with no clear D. Per the germline V gene, CDR1 is KGHDR and CDR2 is SFDVKD. This CDR3 region has 15 residues. V gave up 5 bases and J gave up 2 bases, with 11 bases separating them. CDR3 amino acids: CATSAYGPTNEKLFF. The CDR3 nucleotides read TGTGCCACCAGTGCCTATGGTCCGACTAATGAAAAACTGTTTTTT.

The chain joins TRBV25-1 to TRBJ2-7; D perhaps matches TRBD2 (6 bases). Looked up from germline, CDR1 is MGHDK and CDR2 is SYGVNS. Trimming took off 8 bases at V and 2 bases at J, with 13 bases between the two ends. There are 13 residues in the CDR3. The CDR3 protein is CASGGTPPYEQYF. CDR3 nucleotides: TGTGCCAGCGGGGGGACCCCACCCTACGAGCAGTACTTC.

The chain couples TRBV5-1 to TRBJ2-7, with D possibly being TRBD1 (5 bases). V lost 0 bases, J lost 9 bases, and 19 bases lay in between. The CDR3 totals 15 residues. Germline lookup yields CDR1 SGHRS and CDR2 YFSETQ. CDR3 bases: TGCGCCAGCAGCTTGGTGTCAGGGTCTGAGACGCTGCAGTACTTC. Its protein product is CASSLVSGSETLQYF.